The rows below give T cell receptor beta chains drawn from one sample of a study of cytomegalovirus exposure and HLA in healthy donors. Some clones are missing from TCRdb's copy, which holds only in-frame ones; the method was immunoSEQ multiplex PCR. Among about 85,000 clones, approximately 80% were seen once, and the ten largest hold 23%. What was sequenced was PBMCs. The receptors stem from a woman aged 50 to 60 in good health and CMV-seropositive. Each CDR3 is given with its conserved first and last residue. Each record gives: CDR3 protein, CDR3 DNA, J gene, CDR3 length, V gene, D gene, clone size. A D gene is named only where the DNA matches it firmly. The listing skips clone size in some rows; elsewhere it reads once, few, many or a size class.

CDR3: CATSRSSGRGETQYF
DNA: TGTGCCACCAGCAGATCTAGCGGGAGGGGAGAGACCCAGTACTTC
J: TRBJ2-5
length: 15
V: TRBV15
D: TRBD2
size: NA

CDR3: CASSLYWGGIDTQYF
DNA: TGTGCCAGCAGCTTATATTGGGGGGGAATAGATACGCAGTATTTT
J: TRBJ2-3
length: 15
V: TRBV11-2
D: TRBD2
size: NA

CDR3: CASRGAPSTQPQHF
DNA: TGTGCCAGCAGAGGGGCCCCTTCCACTCAGCCCCAGCATTTT
J: TRBJ1-5
length: 14
V: TRBV27
D: NA
size: NA

CDR3: CASHGGARHNEQFF
DNA: TGTGCCAGCCACGGGGGGGCGAGGCACAATGAGCAGTTCTTC
J: TRBJ2-1
length: 14
V: TRBV18
D: TRBD2
size: NA

CDR3: CASTDPRGSGETQYF
DNA: TGTGCCAGCACCGACCCCCGGGGGTCCGGAGAGACCCAGTACTTC
J: TRBJ2-5
length: 15
V: TRBV6-1
D: NA
size: NA

CDR3: CASSSGTFSYTF
DNA: TGTGCCAGCAGTTCAGGCACCTTCAGCTACACCTTC
J: TRBJ1-2
length: 12
V: TRBV6-5
D: NA
size: NA

CDR3: CASTQRGASTDTQYF
DNA: TGTGCCAGCACCCAGCGGGGGGCCTCCACAGATACGCAGTATTTT
J: TRBJ2-3
length: 15
V: TRBV6-5
D: TRBD2
size: NA

CDR3: CASRWAGGYNSPLHF
DNA: TGTGCCAGCAGGTGGGCAGGGGGCTATAATTCACCCCTCCACTTT
J: TRBJ1-6
length: 15
V: TRBV27
D: TRBD1
size: few

CDR3: CASSSGAGLLTGELFF
DNA: TGTGCCAGCAGCTCCGGAGCGGGACTACTAACCGGGGAGCTGTTTTTT
J: TRBJ2-2
length: 16
V: TRBV25-1
D: TRBD2
size: NA

CDR3: CASSQETGGALTGELFF
DNA: TGTGCCAGCAGCCAAGAAACAGGGGGCGCGTTAACCGGGGAGCTGTTTTTT
J: TRBJ2-2
length: 17
V: TRBV4-2
D: TRBD1
size: NA

CDR3: CASSLGTSQETQYF
DNA: TGTGCCAGCAGCTTGGGGACATCTCAAGAGACCCAGTACTTC
J: TRBJ2-5
length: 14
V: TRBV5-4
D: NA
size: NA

CDR3: CASRPRGDGAYNEQFF
DNA: TGCGCCAGCAGGCCACGCGGGGACGGAGCCTACAATGAGCAGTTCTTC
J: TRBJ2-1
length: 16
V: TRBV5-1
D: NA
size: NA

CDR3: CASSYSGLALSYEQYF
DNA: TGTGCCAGCAGTTACTCTGGGCTAGCTCTCTCCTACGAGCAGTACTTC
J: TRBJ2-7
length: 16
V: TRBV6-5
D: NA
size: NA

CDR3: CASSFAGENTEAFF
DNA: TGCGCCAGCAGCTTCGCAGGGGAGAACACTGAAGCTTTCTTT
J: TRBJ1-1
length: 14
V: TRBV5-1
D: NA
size: NA

CDR3: CAIERVGNTIYF
DNA: TGTGCCATCGAACGGGTTGGAAACACCATATATTTT
J: TRBJ1-3
length: 12
V: TRBV2
D: NA
size: NA

CDR3: CASSLSRENTEAFF
DNA: TGTGCCAGCAGTCTTTCCAGGGAGAACACTGAAGCTTTCTTT
J: TRBJ1-1
length: 14
V: TRBV6-6
D: NA
size: NA

CDR3: CASRDVGHGAKNIQYF
DNA: TGTGCCAGTAGGGATGTCGGACACGGAGCCAAAAACATTCAGTACTTC
J: TRBJ2-4
length: 16
V: TRBV19
D: NA
size: NA

CDR3: CASSLDGFGYTF
DNA: TGTGCCAGCAGCTTAGACGGGTTTGGCTACACCTTC
J: TRBJ1-2
length: 12
V: TRBV7-8
D: NA
size: few

CDR3: CASSVLGQGIDTQYF
DNA: TGTGCCAGCAGCGTATTGGGACAGGGAATAGATACGCAGTATTTT
J: TRBJ2-3
length: 15
V: TRBV9
D: TRBD1
size: few

CDR3: CASSLAGGVYEQYF
DNA: TGTGCCAGCAGCTTAGCGGGGGGGGTCTACGAGCAGTACTTC
J: TRBJ2-7
length: 14
V: TRBV7-2
D: TRBD2
size: NA

CDR3: CASSLGGWTEAFF
DNA: TGTGCCAGCAGTTTGGGAGGATGGACTGAAGCTTTCTTT
J: TRBJ1-1
length: 13
V: TRBV27
D: NA
size: NA

CDR3: CASIPPTVLAGGPQEATDTQYF
DNA: TGTGCCAGCATCCCCCCCACAGTACTAGCGGGCGGACCACAAGAGGCGACAGATACGCAGTATTTT
J: TRBJ2-3
length: 22
V: TRBV21-1
D: NA
size: NA